This TCR beta chain is drawn from a study of CXCR3-negative and CXCR3-positive naive CD8 T cells. Study information: Each library held about 1.5 +/- 0.3 million TRB reads, about 140 million in total.

As to this clonotype: Its matching antigen is unknown.

General study findings and limits: Much lower diversity was found in memory CD8+ cells, while both naive subsets had comparably high diversity. Higher TRB CDR3 hydrophobicity marked CXCR3-positive naive cells relative to CXCR3-negative naive cells.

The CDR3 runs 13 residues. Per the germline V gene, CDR1 is MDHEN and CDR2 is SYDVKM. Libraries were UMI-labeled 5' RACE TRB cDNA. No DNA is given; TCRdb re-called the 5' RACE reads and lists each CDR3 protein once. The clone table shows tens of thousands of distinct CDR3 sequences, with the ten largest holding approximately 0.58%. This sequence joins TRBV28 and TRBJ2-3. The clonotype originates from a human donor in good health. Some clones in this sample may be carry-over from other donors' samples. Sample: naive CXCR3+ CD8+ T cells from blood. As for subset: CD45RO-CCR7+CD27+CD95- naive CD8+ T cells expressing CXCR3 (TNR3+). The CDR3 here is CASKYGSTDTQYF.